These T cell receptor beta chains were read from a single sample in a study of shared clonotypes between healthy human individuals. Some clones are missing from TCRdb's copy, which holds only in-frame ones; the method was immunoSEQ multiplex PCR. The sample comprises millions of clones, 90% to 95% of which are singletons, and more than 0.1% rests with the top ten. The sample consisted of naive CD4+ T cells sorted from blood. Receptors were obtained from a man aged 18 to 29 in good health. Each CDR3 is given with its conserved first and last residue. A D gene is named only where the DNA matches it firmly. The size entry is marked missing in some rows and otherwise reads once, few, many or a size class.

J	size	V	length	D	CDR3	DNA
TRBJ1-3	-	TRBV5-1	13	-	CASSLAPGNTIYF	TGCGCCAGCAGCTTGGCCCCCGGAAACACCATATATTTT
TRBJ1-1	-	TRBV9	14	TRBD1	CASSRNRGATEAFF	TGTGCCAGCAGTCGAAACAGGGGTGCAACTGAAGCTTTCTTT
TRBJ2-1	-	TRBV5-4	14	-	CASSLAATYNEQFF	TGTGCCAGCAGCTTGGCTGCTACCTACAATGAGCAGTTCTTC
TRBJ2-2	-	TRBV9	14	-	CASSVSREAGELFF	TGTGCCAGCAGCGTAAGTCGAGAGGCCGGGGAGCTGTTTTTT
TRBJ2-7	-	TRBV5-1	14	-	CASSLGLSSYEQYF	TGCGCCAGCAGCTTGGGGTTGAGCTCCTACGAGCAGTACTTC
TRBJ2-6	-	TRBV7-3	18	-	CASSTLGDASKSGQRPDF	TGTGCCAGCAGCACTCTCGGAGACGCTTCAAAGTCGGGCCAACGTCCTGACTTC
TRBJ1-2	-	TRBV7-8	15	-	CASSSGTPANYGYTF	TGTGCCAGCAGCTCCGGGACCCCCGCAAACTATGGCTACACCTTC
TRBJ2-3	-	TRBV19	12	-	CASSMAWGTQYF	TGTGCCAGTAGTATGGCATGGGGTACGCAGTATTTT
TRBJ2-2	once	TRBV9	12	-	CASSADTGELFF	TGTGCCAGCAGCGCAGACACCGGGGAGCTGTTTTTT
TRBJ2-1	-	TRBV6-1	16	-	CASSEAMGTRYNEQFF	TGTGCCAGCAGTGAAGCAATGGGGACACGATACAATGAGCAGTTCTTC
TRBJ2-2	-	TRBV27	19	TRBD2	CASSFGTSGNATNTGELFF	TGTGCCAGCAGTTTTGGGACTAGCGGGAACGCCACGAACACCGGGGAGCTGTTTTTT
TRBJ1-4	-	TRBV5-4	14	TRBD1	CASRQQGSDEKLFF	TGTGCCAGCAGGCAACAGGGGTCGGATGAAAAACTGTTTTTT
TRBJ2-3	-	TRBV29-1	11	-	CSVGGTDTQYF	TGCAGCGTAGGGGGCACAGATACGCAGTATTTT
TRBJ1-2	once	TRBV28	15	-	CASSTRLMGNYGYTF	TGTGCCAGCAGCACCAGACTTATGGGGAACTATGGCTACACCTTC
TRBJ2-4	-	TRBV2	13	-	CASSPLSKNIQYF	TGTGCCAGCAGCCCGTTATCTAAAAACATTCAGTACTTC
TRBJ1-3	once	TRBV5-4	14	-	CASSLRYSGNTIYF	TGTGCCAGCAGCTTGAGGTATTCTGGAAACACCATATATTTT
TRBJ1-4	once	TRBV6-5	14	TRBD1	CASKGTGGVEKLFF	TGTGCCAGCAAAGGGACAGGTGGGGTTGAAAAACTGTTTTTT
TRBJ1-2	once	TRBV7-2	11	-	CASSAGYGYTF	TGTGCCAGCAGCGCAGGCTATGGCTACACCTTC
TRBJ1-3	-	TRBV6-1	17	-	CASSERWGQSSGNTIYF	TGTGCCAGCAGTGAGAGATGGGGACAAAGCTCTGGAAACACCATATATTTT
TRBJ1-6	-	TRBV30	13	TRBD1	CAWVQGGNSPLHF	TGTGCCTGGGTACAGGGGGGAAATTCACCCCTCCACTTT
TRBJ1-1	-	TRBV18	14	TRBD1	CASSPRTGDTEAFF	TGTGCCAGCTCACCTAGGACAGGGGACACTGAAGCTTTCTTT
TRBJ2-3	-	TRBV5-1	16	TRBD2	CASSSAGTSGKDTQYF	TGCGCCAGCAGCTCGGCCGGGACTAGCGGTAAGGATACGCAGTATTTT
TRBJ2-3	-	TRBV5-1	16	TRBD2	CASSSSAGGKTDTQYF	TGCGCCAGCAGCTCCTCAGCGGGGGGGAAGACAGATACGCAGTATTTT
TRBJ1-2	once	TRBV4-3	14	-	CASSQDTGSYGYTF	TGCGCCAGCAGCCAAGATACGGGATCCTATGGCTACACCTTC
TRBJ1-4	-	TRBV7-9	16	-	CASMSVRGEWDEKLFF	TGTGCCAGCATGTCCGTGAGGGGCGAGTGGGATGAAAAACTGTTTTTT
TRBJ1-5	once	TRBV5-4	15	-	CASSQGVGSNQPQHF	TGTGCCAGCAGCCAGGGCGTAGGGTCGAATCAGCCCCAGCATTTT
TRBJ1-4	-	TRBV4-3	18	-	CASSQVPLGSAPNEKLFF	TGCGCCAGCAGCCAGGTCCCTTTGGGGTCGGCGCCAAATGAAAAACTGTTTTTT
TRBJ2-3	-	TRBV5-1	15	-	CASSLDGTRTDTQYF	TGCGCCAGCAGCTTGGATGGGACTCGCACAGATACGCAGTATTTT
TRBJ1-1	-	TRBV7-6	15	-	CASSSGVRVNTEAFF	TGTGCCAGCAGCTCAGGGGTTAGGGTGAACACTGAAGCTTTCTTT
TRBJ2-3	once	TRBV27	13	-	CASRRPSTDTQYF	TGTGCCAGCCGGCGGCCTAGCACAGATACGCAGTATTTT